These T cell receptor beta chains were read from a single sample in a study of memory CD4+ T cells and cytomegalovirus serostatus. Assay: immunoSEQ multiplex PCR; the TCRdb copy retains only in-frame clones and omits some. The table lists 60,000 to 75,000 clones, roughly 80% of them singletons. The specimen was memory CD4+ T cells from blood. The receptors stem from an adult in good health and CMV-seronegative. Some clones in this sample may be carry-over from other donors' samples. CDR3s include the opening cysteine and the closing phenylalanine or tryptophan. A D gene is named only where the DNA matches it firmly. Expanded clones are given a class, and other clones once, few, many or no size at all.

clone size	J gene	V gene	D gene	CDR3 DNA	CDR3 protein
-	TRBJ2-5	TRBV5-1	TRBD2	TGCGCCAGCAGCCCTCAGGGACTAGCGGGAGAGGAGACCCAGTACTTC	CASSPQGLAGEETQYF
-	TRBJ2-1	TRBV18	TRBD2	TGTGCCAGCTCACGGGGACTAGCCTACAATGAGCAGTTCTTC	CASSRGLAYNEQFF
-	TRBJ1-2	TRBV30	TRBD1	TGTGCCTCGGGACAGGCCTTCTATGGCTACACCTTC	CASGQAFYGYTF
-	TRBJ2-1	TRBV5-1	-	TGCGCCAGCAGCTTGGCCCTAACTGGGGCCAATGAGCAGTTCTTC	CASSLALTGANEQFF
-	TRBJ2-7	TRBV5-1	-	TGCGCCAGCAGCTTGGACCGTTTTGGCTACGAGCAGTACTTC	CASSLDRFGYEQYF
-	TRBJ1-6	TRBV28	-	TGTGCCAGCAGTTATCAGGGTTCACCCCTCCACTTT	CASSYQGSPLHF
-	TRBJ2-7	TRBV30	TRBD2	TGTGCCTGGAGTTCTAGCGGGATCTCCGAGCAGTACTTC	CAWSSSGISEQYF
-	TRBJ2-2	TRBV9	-	TGTGCCAGCAGCGGAACAAAGGGGGGGACGAACACCGGGGAGCTGTTTTTT	CASSGTKGGTNTGELFF
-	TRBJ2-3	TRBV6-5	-	TGTGCCAGCAGTTACGGTCTAGGGCCAGATACGCAGTATTTT	CASSYGLGPDTQYF
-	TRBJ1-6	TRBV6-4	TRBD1	TGTGCCAGCAGTGTTTCGGGACAGAATAATTCACCCCTCCACTTT	CASSVSGQNNSPLHF
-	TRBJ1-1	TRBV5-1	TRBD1	TGCGCCAGCAGCGTCAACAGGGGGCATCGGACTGAAGCTTTCTTT	CASSVNRGHRTEAFF
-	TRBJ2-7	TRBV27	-	TGTGCCAGCAGCGGGGTCTACGAGCAGTACTTC	CASSGVYEQYF
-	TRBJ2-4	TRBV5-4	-	TGTGCCAGCAGAGGTACCAACAGGGCGGAATACTTC	CASRGTNRAEYF
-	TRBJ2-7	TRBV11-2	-	TGTGCCAGCAGCTCCTACGTCGGGGGCGAGCAGTACTTC	CASSSYVGGEQYF
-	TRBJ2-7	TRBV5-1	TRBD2	TGCGCCAGCAGCTTTCATAGCGGGAGGTACGAGCAGTACTTC	CASSFHSGRYEQYF
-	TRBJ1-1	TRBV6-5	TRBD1	TGTGCCAGCAGTCCAGGGGGCGGAGGGTACACTGAAGCTTTCTTT	CASSPGGGGYTEAFF
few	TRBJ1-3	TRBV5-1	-	TGCGCCAGCAGCTTGGGCCGGGGCATCTCTGGAAACACCATATATTTT	CASSLGRGISGNTIYF
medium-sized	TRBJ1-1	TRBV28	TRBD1	TGTGCCAGCAGCACAGGGGGCGGGACCGCTTTCTTT	CASSTGGGTAFF
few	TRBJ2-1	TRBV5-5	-	TGTGCCAGCAGCTTGGTTTCTCATGAGCAGTTCTTC	CASSLVSHEQFF
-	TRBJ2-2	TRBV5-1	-	TGCGCCAGCAGCTCCAGGGGTATTCTAGGGACCGGGGAGCTGTTTTTT	CASSSRGILGTGELFF
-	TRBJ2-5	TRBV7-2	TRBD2	TGTGCCAGCAGTTTGGATAGCGGGGGAGGGGAGACCCAGTACTTC	CASSLDSGGGETQYF
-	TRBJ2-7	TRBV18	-	TGTGCCAGCTCACCTCGGAGTGAGGAAGACGAGCAGTACTTC	CASSPRSEEDEQYF
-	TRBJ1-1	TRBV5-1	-	TGCGCCAGCTCAGACTCTTACCCCACTGAAGCTTTCTTT	CASSDSYPTEAFF
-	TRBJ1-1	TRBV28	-	TGTGCCAGCAGCCGAACGTTTTTGGCTGAAGCTTTCTTT	CASSRTFLAEAFF
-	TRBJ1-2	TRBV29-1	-	TGCAGCTATAAGGATCCCTTTTACTATGGCTACACCTTC	CSYKDPFYYGYTF
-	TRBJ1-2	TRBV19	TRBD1	TGTGCCAGTAGACTTGGACAGGGAATCCCCTATGGCTACACCTTC	CASRLGQGIPYGYTF
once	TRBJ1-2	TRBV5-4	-	TGTGCCAGCAGCCCCCGTTCCTACGGGGACGGCTACACCTTC	CASSPRSYGDGYTF
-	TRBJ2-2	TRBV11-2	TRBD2	TGTGCCAGCAGCTTGTATAGCGGGGCGAACACCGGGGAGCTGTTTTTT	CASSLYSGANTGELFF
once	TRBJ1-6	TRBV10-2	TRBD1	TGCGCCAGCAGTGAGTCGTCAAGGGGGCTGATTAATTCACCCCTCCACTTT	CASSESSRGLINSPLHF
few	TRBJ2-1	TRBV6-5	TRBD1	TGTGCCAGCAAAGTGGACAGGGGCTCCTACAATGAGCAGTTCTTC	CASKVDRGSYNEQFF
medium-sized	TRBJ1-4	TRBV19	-	TGTGCCAGTAGTCCCGGGCCTCATAATGAAAAACTGTTTTTT	CASSPGPHNEKLFF
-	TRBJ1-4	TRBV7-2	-	TGTGCCAGCAGCCCCCCAGGACAGTGGGAAAAACTGTTTTTT	CASSPPGQWEKLFF